The next 14 T cell receptor beta chains were all read from a single sample in a study of patients and donors after allogeneic stem cell transplantation. Each CDR3 protein is one row after TCRdb ran MiXCR on the RT-PCR reads. Among approximately 98,000 distinct CDR3 sequences listed, less than 45% were seen once. Sequenced: blood, either unsorted or a sorted T cell fraction (not recorded which). The receptors shown here come from a human donor who was either an allogeneic HSCT recipient or a stem cell or donor lymphocyte infusion donor (not recorded which). It is not recorded whose cells these are; they may come from a transplant donor.

The CDR3 sequence is CASSYSRQTSYGYTF. The CDR3 bases are TGTGCCAGCAGTTACTCTAGGCAGACTTCCTATGGCTACACCTTC. The chain is built from TRBV6-5 and TRBJ1-2; D remains ambiguous. The V and J ends lost 0 bases and 4 bases respectively, with 12 bases between them. The germline V gene has CDR1 MNHEY and CDR2 SVGAGI. The CDR3 spans 15 residues.

V usage is TRBV7-2 and J usage is TRBJ2-3, with 10 bases lining up with TRBD2. Germline V gives CDR1 SGHTA, CDR2 FQGNSA. Losses at the gene ends were 1 base for V and 4 bases for J; bases not matched to a gene: 8. The CDR3 contains 17 residues. The CDR3 nucleotides read TGTGCCAGCAGCTTAGGCGGTCTAGCGGGAGTACCAGATACGCAGTATTTT. Translating it yields CASSLGGLAGVPDTQYF.

The chain carries TRBV7-2 and TRBJ2-3; 7 nucleotides match TRBD1. Looked up from germline, CDR1 is SGHTA and CDR2 is FQGNSA. This CDR3 has 15 residues. The J segment lost 4 bases and the V segment lost 1 base, leaving 5 bases of the junction unmatched. The CDR3 nucleotides are TGTGCCAGCAGCTTAGGTGGGACAGTACCAGATACGCAGTATTTT. It translates to CASSLGGTVPDTQYF.

The chain uses TRBV9 and TRBJ1-2; D is possibly TRBD1 (5 bases). CDR1 and CDR2 from the germline V gene are SGDLS and YYNGEE. The length of the CDR3 is 16 residues. Trimming removed 0 bases at V and 6 bases at J, with 18 bases between. The CDR3 spells CASSVAGEGRQNGYTF. The CDR3 nucleotides are TGTGCCAGCAGCGTAGCTGGAGAGGGGAGGCAGAATGGCTACACCTTC.

V usage is TRBV5-1 and J usage is TRBJ2-5, with no clear D. The ends were cut back, 1 base at V and 5 bases at J, with 12 bases in the middle. The CDR3 runs 14 residues. CDR1 is SGHRS and CDR2 is YFSETQ in the germline V gene. As DNA, the CDR3 is TGCGCCAGCAGCTTGCGCGTGAACGGGGAGACCCAGTACTTC. The encoded protein is CASSLRVNGETQYF.

The chain is built from TRBV7-2 and TRBJ2-4; D is ambiguous. The germline V gene has CDR1 SGHTA and CDR2 FQGNSA. The V and J ends lost 0 bases and 0 bases respectively, with 9 bases between them. The CDR3 contains 16 residues. DNA of the CDR3: TGTGCCAGCAGCTTAGCCCCGGAAATAGCCAAAAACATTCAGTACTTC. This translates into CASSLAPEIAKNIQYF.

V gene TRBV9 combines with J gene TRBJ1-2; D gene ambiguous. CDR1 is SGDLS and CDR2 is YYNGEE in the germline V gene. With 0 bases removed from V and 1 base from J, the gap between germline ends came to 4 bases. The CDR3 has 13 residues. CDR3 nucleotides: TGTGCCAGCAGCGTAGAGAGTAACTATGGCTACACCTTC. Translation gives CASSVESNYGYTF.

This clonotype was seen a few times. The chain combines TRBV20-1 with TRBJ1-1; a possible D gene is TRBD1 (5 bases). V was pared by 6 bases and J by 5 bases, with 16 bases between. Germline V gene lookup returns CDR1 DFQATT and CDR2 SNEGSKA (reference sequence). The CDR3 extends over 13 amino acids. The CDR3 spells CSALGTEGTEAFF. The DNA for the CDR3 is TGCAGTGCGCTCGGGACGGAGGGGACTGAAGCTTTCTTT.

V usage is TRBV20-1 and J usage is TRBJ1-1, with TRBD1 as a possible D gene (6 bases). Trimming left V 0 bases short and J 3 bases short, with 8 bases between. This CDR3 contains 13 residues. The germline CDR1 and CDR2 sequences are DFQATT and SNEGSKA (reference sequence). The CDR3 sequence is CSARDQGYTEAFF. The CDR3, as DNA: TGCAGTGCTAGAGATCAGGGGTACACTGAAGCTTTCTTT.

This clonotype was counted only a few times. The chain joins TRBV27 to TRBJ1-2; D not resolved. Germline CDR1 reads MNHEY; CDR2 reads SMNVEV (reference sequence). The CDR3 extends over 11 amino acids. Trimming stripped 6 bases from V and 0 bases from J, with 2 bases between. The CDR3 loop is CASRANYGYTF. The CDR3 region has the DNA TGTGCCAGCAGAGCTAACTATGGCTACACCTTC.

This chain connects TRBV29-1 to TRBJ1-1, with a possible D match to TRBD1 (5 bases). The germline gives CDR1 SQVTM, CDR2 ANQGSEA. The CDR3 spans 13 residues. Between the trimmed V and J ends, which lost 5 bases and 4 bases, there was a span of 14 bases. CDR3 region: CSVQSGVGTEAFF. For the CDR3, the DNA is TGCAGCGTTCAGTCGGGGGTTGGCACTGAAGCTTTCTTT.

There are many counts of this clonotype. The chain is built from TRBV12-3 or TRBV12-4 and TRBJ1-5, with a tentative D call TRBD1 (5 bases). This CDR3 contains 14 residues. Trimming cost V 5 bases and J 4 bases, with 12 bases left between them. CDR3 loop: CASSRAGTNQPQHF. CDR3 in DNA: TGTGCCAGCAGTAGAGCGGGGACGAATCAGCCCCAGCATTTT.

The genes are TRBV6-6 and TRBJ1-2, with 8 positions matching TRBD1. Germline V gene sequence: CDR1 MNHNY, CDR2 SVGAGI (reference sequence). CDR3 length: 11 residues. After removal of 8 bases from V and 8 bases from J, the junction contained 4 bases not matched to a gene. The CDR3 DNA reads as TGTGCCAGCGGGACAGGTGAAGGCTACACCTTC. Amino acids: CASGTGEGYTF.

J is TRBJ1-1 and V is TRBV11-3; a weak D match, TRBD1 (6 bases). Between the trimmed V and J ends, which lost 2 bases and 7 bases, there was a span of 11 bases. The CDR3 length is 13 residues. The germline gives CDR1 SGHNT, CDR2 YENEEA. Here the CDR3 reads CASSLQGMIEAFF. CDR3 nucleotide sequence: TGTGCCAGCAGCTTACAGGGGATGATTGAAGCTTTCTTT.